This T cell receptor (beta chain) is from a study of blood T cells in healthy people across ages. This CDR3 comprises 12 residues. Germline V gives CDR1 SGHRS, CDR2 YFSETQ. The V end was cut by 5 bases, the J end by 8 bases, with 8 bases between. This clonotype has more than one count but fewer than ten. What it binds is not known. A J-beta primer mix and a sample-barcoded 5' primer were used in a second PCR of roughly 6 to 11 cycles. Tagging of each cDNA molecule was performed by a template-switch adaptor with 12 random nucleotides. A minimum of 3 million CDR3-containing paired-end reads was obtained for each sample. TCRdb fed the 5' RACE reads into MiXCR, producing one record per CDR3 protein. This sample has 800,000 to 950,000 distinct CDR3 sequences, with under 40% found just once. Study outcomes and limitations: Long-lived donors exceeded aged donors in naive CD4+ cells and diversity.

The source material was blood. This receptor was identified in a man aged 18 to 35 in good health. This chain joins TRBV5-1 and TRBJ1-6; the D is unclear. The CDR3 protein is CASRFLDSPLHF. DNA of the CDR3: TGCGCCAGCAGATTTCTCGATTCACCCCTCCACTTT.